The sequence of this T cell receptor (beta chain) was determined in a study of PD-1 blockade in mismatch repair-deficient tumors (dated by TCRdb to 2017 to 2019). General notes on the study: The trial enrolled some 90 consecutive patients with roughly twelve mismatch repair-deficient cancer types between 2013 and 2016, all previously treated and progressing. Tumor-associated T cell clones in the peripheral blood of patients responding to PD-1 blockade were tracked using deep sequencing of TCR CDR3 regions.

About this clone: Its binding antigen is unknown. Base qualities are not recorded, but no much larger clone differs from it by a single base.

The method behind the library was the immunoSEQ multiplex PCR assay. Held by TCRdb, this immuneACCESS table contains in-frame sequences only and omits some clones. Under half of the omission traces to an unresolved V gene where checked; the cause of the rest is unknown. The sample table contains 38,000 or so clones; only one count was recorded for 70% to 90% of them. Around 4.2% of the sample is taken by the ten largest. Paper-wide results and their limitations: Rapid expansion after pembrolizumab followed by contraction, generally before radiologic responses, was shown by tumor-resident clones, which were often undetectable in blood before treatment.

For every enrolled patient, mismatch repair deficiency was confirmed by either polymerase chain reaction or immunohistochemistry. A few patients who responded to pembrolizumab therapy underwent TCR sequencing. The phase II trial prospectively evaluated PD-1 blockade with pembrolizumab in advanced mismatch repair-deficient cancers, independent of tissue of origin. Peripheral blood T cell samples were collected serially, before PD-1 blockade began and at several time points afterward. Blood sampling time points were reported as weeks after the first dose of pembrolizumab. The CDR3 runs 15 amino acids, cysteine and phenylalanine included. The sequence is cut down to CDR3 DNA, 45 bases in frame from base 1. CDR1 and CDR2, looked up from the germline V gene (reference sequence), are SEHNR and FQNEAQ. V and J lose 6 bases and 4 bases, and a span of 19 bases separates them.

The chain joins TRBV7-9 to TRBJ2-7; perhaps TRBD1 is the D gene, with 6 bases matching. This clonotype was obtained from an adult with mismatch repair-deficient cancer. Sequenced here: peripheral blood, sampled 75 to 85 weeks after starting pembrolizumab. The CDR3 protein: CASSQGDTLGYEQYF. The sequence in DNA is TGTGCCAGCAGTCAAGGGGACACCCTAGGGTACGAGCAGTACTTC.